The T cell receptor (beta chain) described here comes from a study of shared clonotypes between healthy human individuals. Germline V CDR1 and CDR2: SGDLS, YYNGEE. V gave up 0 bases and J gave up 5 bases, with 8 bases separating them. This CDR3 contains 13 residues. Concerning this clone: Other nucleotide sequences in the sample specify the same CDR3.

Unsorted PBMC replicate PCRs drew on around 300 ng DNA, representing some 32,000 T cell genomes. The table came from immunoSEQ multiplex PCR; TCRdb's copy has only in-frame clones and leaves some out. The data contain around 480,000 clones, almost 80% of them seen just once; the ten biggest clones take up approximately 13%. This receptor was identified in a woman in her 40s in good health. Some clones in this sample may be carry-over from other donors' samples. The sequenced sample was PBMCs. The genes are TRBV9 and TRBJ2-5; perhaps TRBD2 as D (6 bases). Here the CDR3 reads CASSVGAGETQYF. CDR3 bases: TGTGCCAGCAGCGTAGGAGCGGGCGAGACCCAGTACTTC.